This T cell receptor beta chain comes out of a study of blood T cell repertoires in COVID-19. Overall study: Sample material is recorded as cDNA or gDNA derived from T cells, B-cell-depleted T cells, or PBMCs.

Ages ranged from about 18 to 89 years, with residence in around 24 US areas. From germline, CDR1 is SGHRS and CDR2 YFSETQ. The CDR3 totals 15 residues. V shed 4 bases, J shed 0 bases, and the junction held 2 bases outside the gene matches. This table comes from immunoSEQ multiplex PCR, and its TCRdb copy is limited to in-frame clones, with some not included. Counted here are around 300,000 clones, 88% occurring once; the ten biggest clones make up about 3%. The sequence came from a woman aged 45 to 65 who had recovered from COVID-19. The chain couples TRBV5-1 to TRBJ2-1; 9 bases are a match to TRBD2. Sequencing was carried out using PBMCs or T cells enriched from blood (not recorded which). Here the CDR3 DNA reads TGCGCCAGCAGCCCTAGCGGGACCTCCTACAATGAGCAGTTCTTC. It translates to CASSPSGTSYNEQFF.